A single sample gave rise to the 8 T cell receptor beta chains below, sequenced in a study of cytomegalovirus exposure and HLA in healthy donors. Data came from immunoSEQ multiplex PCR; TCRdb stores just in-frame clones and leaves some out. Of 60,000 or so clones in the sample, around 90% are singletons; the top ten hold 1% to 1.5%. Sequencing input: PBMCs. Receptor source: a woman aged 18-29 years in good health and CMV-seronegative.

The V and J genes are TRBV30 and TRBJ2-1; 10 bases fit TRBD2. The CDR3 extends over 14 amino acids. Germline loops: CDR1 GTSNPN, CDR2 SVGIG (reference sequence). V lost 0 bases and J lost 7; bases outside the gene matches: 3. The CDR3 DNA is TGTGCCTGGAGTGTCGGACTAGCGGTGAATGAGCAGTTCTTC. Protein product: CAWSVGLAVNEQFF.

The chain combines TRBV7-9 with TRBJ2-5; perhaps TRBD1 as D (6 bases). From germline, CDR1 is SEHNR and CDR2 FQNEAQ (reference sequence). Trimming left V 5 bases short and J 1 base short, with 11 bases between. There are 14 residues in the CDR3. The CDR3 DNA sequence: TGTGCCAGCAGCCAGAGAGGGGGCCAAGAGACCCAGTACTTC. Amino acid sequence: CASSQRGGQETQYF. The complete variable domain, with remaining parts taken from reference TRBV7-9 and TRBJ2-5, reads DTGVSQNPRHKITKRGQNVTFRCDPISEHNRLYWYRQTLGQGPEFLTYFQNEAQLEKSRLLSDRFSAERPKGSFSTLEIQRTEQGDSAMYLCASSQRGGQETQYFGPGTRLLVL.

The chain employs TRBV28 and TRBJ2-3, with unresolved D. CDR1 MDHEN and CDR2 SYDVKM come from the germline V gene. V lost 1 base to trimming and J lost 0 bases, with 11 bases between them. The CDR3 extends over 16 amino acids. CDR3 sequence: CASSLSGSASTDTQYF. CDR3 bases: TGTGCCAGCAGTTTATCAGGCTCCGCTAGCACAGATACGCAGTATTTT.

The chain joins TRBV28 to TRBJ2-7; possible D gene TRBD2, 5 bases. V shed 6 bases and J shed 7 bases, with 16 bases lying between them. CDR1 and CDR2 from the germline V gene are MDHEN and SYDVKM. This CDR3 has 13 amino acids. The CDR3 DNA reads TGTGCCAGCAGCCTCAGTTGGGCGGGTGAGCAGTACTTC. Its translation is CASSLSWAGEQYF. The entire variable domain, with the rest obtained from reference TRBV28 and TRBJ2-7, is as follows: DVKVTQSSRYLVKRTGEKVFLECVQDMDHENMFWYRQDPGLGLRLIYFSYDVKMKEKGDIPEGYSVSREKKERFSLILESASTNQTSMYLCASSLSWAGEQYFGPGTRLTVT.

The CDR3 here is CSVEDQGRNTIYF. CDR3 DNA sequence: TGCAGCGTTGAAGATCAGGGTCGGAACACCATATATTTT. This chain links TRBV29-1 with TRBJ1-3; the D gene is possibly TRBD1 (5 bases). CDR1 SQVTM and CDR2 ANQGSEA come from the germline V gene. Trimming cost V 0 bases and J 7 bases, with 10 bases left between them. The CDR3 is 13 residues long.

V and J are TRBV7-8 and TRBJ2-2; the match to TRBD2 covers 8 bases. V shed 4 bases and J 7 bases; nucleotides not matched to a gene: 11. The length of the CDR3 is 16 residues. Germline CDR1 reads SGHVS; CDR2 reads FQNEAQ. As DNA, the CDR3 is TGTGCCAGCAGCTCATTTGGGGCGGGAGGAGTCGGGGAGCTGTTTTTT. As protein: CASSSFGAGGVGELFF.

V is TRBV7-2 and J is TRBJ2-3, with 8 nucleotides matching TRBD2. The CDR3 has 16 amino acids. Germline trimming cut 5 bases from V and 4 bases from J; bases unmatched to any gene: 11. Germline lookup yields CDR1 SGHTA and CDR2 FQGNSA. CDR3 region: CASSRSGSQSADTQYF. The CDR3 region has the DNA TGTGCCAGCAGCCGGAGCGGGAGTCAATCCGCAGATACGCAGTATTTT.

This clone appeared a single time. CDR3 nucleotides: TGTGCCAGCAGTTTATTGGGGTCCGGGGATCAGCCCCAGCATTTT. This sequence encodes CASSLLGSGDQPQHF. The chain links TRBV28 to TRBJ1-5; D ambiguous. Trimming cost V 1 base and J 5 bases, with 12 bases left between them. Germline V CDR1 and CDR2: MDHEN, SYDVKM. The CDR3 spans 15 residues.